One sample yielded the 17 T cell receptor beta chains listed below, sequenced in a study of T-cell reconstitution after alpha-beta-depleted transplantation in children. Library preparation (for TCRbeta) was performed with unique molecular identifiers. One entry per CDR3 protein results from TCRdb running MiXCR on the PCR reads. The sample lists some 150,000 distinct CDR3 sequences, around 9% occurring once. This material consisted of PBMCs, mostly from graft donor cells, taken 180 days after TCRalphabeta/CD19-depleted stem cell transplant. These receptor sequences come from a female patient aged 2-10 years who had a stem cell transplant for congenital amegakaryocytic thrombocytopenia, so the T cells may come from the graft donor.

The chain carries TRBV20-1 and TRBJ1-2, with 8 bases fitting TRBD1. Germline V gene sequence: CDR1 DFQATT, CDR2 SNEGSKA (reference sequence). V shed 0 bases and J 6 bases; nucleotides not matched to a gene: 24. The CDR3 runs to 20 residues. CDR3 sequence reads: CSARDFPLRTTSGGGDGYTF. For the CDR3, the DNA is TGCAGTGCTAGAGATTTCCCCCTGAGAACCACCTCAGGGGGCGGCGATGGCTACACCTTC.

There are many counts of this clonotype. The gene calls are TRBV28 and TRBJ1-2; D is uncertain. This CDR3 spans 13 amino acids. Trimming pared 3 bases from V and 6 bases from J, leaving 11 bases between. Per the germline V gene, CDR1 is MDHEN and CDR2 is SYDVKM. The CDR3 loop is CASSFAGSDGYTF. The CDR3 DNA follows: TGTGCCAGCAGTTTTGCGGGGAGTGATGGCTACACCTTC.

This clonotype has only a few counts. V is TRBV20-1 and J is TRBJ2-7; D is perhaps TRBD2 (5 bases). The CDR3 length is 14 residues. CDR1 DFQATT and CDR2 SNEGSKA come from the germline V gene (reference sequence). Trimming took 6 bases from V and 0 from J, leaving 15 bases between them. The CDR3 region has the DNA TGCAGTGCACACCCCTCCGGGATCTCCTACGAGCAGTACTTC. Translating gives CSAHPSGISYEQYF.

This clonotype occurred many times. V and J are TRBV5-1 and TRBJ2-6; D remains unclear. This CDR3 spans 14 amino acids. Germline V lookup: CDR1 SGHRS, CDR2 YFSETQ. Trimming left V 4 bases short and J 3 bases short, with 8 bases between. The CDR3 nucleotides read TGCGCCAGCAGCCCCGCCTTTGGGGCCAACGTCCTGACTTTC. Its translation is CASSPAFGANVLTF. Full variable domain (rest looked up from reference TRBV5-1 and TRBJ2-6): KAGVTQTPRYLIKTRGQQVTLSCSPISGHRSVSWYQQTPGQGLQFLFEYFSETQRNKGNFPGRFSGRQFSNSRSEMNVSTLELGDSALYLCASSPAFGANVLTFGAGSRLTVL.

This clonotype appeared many times. The gene calls are TRBV29-1 and TRBJ2-1; 7 bases match TRBD2. V lost 6 bases to trimming and J lost 9 bases; unmatched junction nucleotides: 5. In germline, CDR1 is SQVTM, CDR2 ANQGSEA. The CDR3 consists of 11 residues. The DNA for the CDR3 is TGCAGCGTCACACTAGCGACTGAGCAGTTCTTC. Amino acids: CSVTLATEQFF.

The table lists this clonotype with a few counts. The chain combines TRBV23-1 with TRBJ2-5; 7 bases fit TRBD2. TRBV23-1 qualifies as an ORF whose function is uncertain. This CDR3 spans 14 amino acids. The J segment lost 5 bases and the V segment lost 3 bases, leaving 6 bases of the junction unmatched. In DNA form, the CDR3 reads TGCGCCAGCAGTCACCGACTAGCCAGGGAGACCCAGTACTTC. Amino acids: CASSHRLARETQYF.

V gene TRBV7-9 combines with J gene TRBJ2-3; either TRBD1 or TRBD2 may supply D (5 bases each). This CDR3 has 15 amino acids. V dropped 4 bases and J dropped 4 bases, with 15 bases sitting between them. Germline values: CDR1 SEHNR, CDR2 FQNEAQ (reference sequence). CDR3 bases: TGTGCCAGCAGCTGGGGGACGCCCCGGGCAGATACGCAGTATTTT. Translation gives CASSWGTPRADTQYF.

The chain has TRBV7-9 and TRBJ2-4; D is unclear. With 5 bases removed from V and 0 bases from J, the gap between germline ends came to 11 bases. CDR3 length equals 15 residues. Germline CDR1 and CDR2: SEHNR and FQNEAQ (reference sequence). The DNA for the CDR3 is TGTGCCAGCAGCGCCTCTTGGATAGCCAAAAACATTCAGTACTTC. Translating gives CASSASWIAKNIQYF. Filled out from reference TRBV7-9 and TRBJ2-4, the complete variable domain reads DTGVSQNPRHKITKRGQNVTFRCDPISEHNRLYWYRQTLGQGPEFLTYFQNEAQLEKSRLLSDRFSAERPKGSFSTLEIQRTEQGDSAMYLCASSASWIAKNIQYFGAGTRLSVL.

CDR3 in DNA: TGCGCCAGCAGCCAAGATTATCGCCCCCGGGGACTTCTAAGTGGAAACACCATATATTTT. It codes for CASSQDYRPRGLLSGNTIYF. The chain recombines TRBV4-3 with TRBJ1-3; possibly TRBD1 for D (5 bases). Germline V gives CDR1 LGHNA, CDR2 YSLEER. The CDR3 length is 20 residues. Trimming shortened V by 0 bases and J by 3 bases, and 24 bases separated the two germline ends.

This clonotype was counted many times. This chain uses TRBV28 with TRBJ2-2; TRBD2 aligns across 10 bases. Per germline, CDR1 MDHEN and CDR2 SYDVKM. Trimming took 8 bases from V and 6 from J; bases not matched to a gene: 6. This CDR3 comprises 14 residues. The CDR3 coding sequence is TGTGCCAGCGTGACAAGCGGGAGGGCCGGGGAGCTGTTTTTT. Encoded protein: CASVTSGRAGELFF.

This clonotype was detected many times. The rearrangement links TRBV5-1 to TRBJ2-1, with a tentative D call TRBD1 (6 bases). Trimming shortened V by 0 bases and J by 5 bases, and 12 bases separated the two germline ends. The germline V gene has CDR1 SGHRS and CDR2 YFSETQ. The CDR3 has 15 amino acids. CDR3 loop: CASSLASGVDNEQFF. Written as DNA, the CDR3 is TGCGCCAGCAGCTTGGCCTCAGGGGTGGACAATGAGCAGTTCTTC.

Comment on this clonotype: A read error may produce the germline difference seen at one junction end. V is TRBV7-8 and J is TRBJ1-5; D is uncertain. CDR3 length equals 16 residues. Per the germline V gene, CDR1 is SGHVS and CDR2 is FQNEAQ. CDR3 in DNA: TGTGCCAGCAGCTTTGCGGTCCGCCATAGCAATCGGCCCCAGCATTTT. Protein: CASSFAVRHSNRPQHF.

The rearrangement joins TRBV12-3 or TRBV12-4 to TRBJ2-3; 7 positions agree with TRBD1. With 6 bases clipped from V and 8 bases from J, the junction kept 14 bases outside the gene matches. The CDR3 has 15 residues. The chain's CDR3 is CASSPDRVEHGTQYF. As DNA, the CDR3 is TGTGCCAGCAGCCCTGACAGGGTCGAACACGGTACGCAGTATTTT.

This clonotype was counted many times. CDR3 sequence: CASSFLTGISYEQYF. The CDR3 DNA is TGTGCCAGCAGTTTCCTGACAGGGATCTCCTACGAGCAGTACTTC. The chain is built from TRBV28 and TRBJ2-7; TRBD1 matches 7 bases. The CDR3 contains 15 residues. Losses at the gene ends were 3 bases for V and 0 bases for J; bases not matched to a gene: 5. Looked up from germline, CDR1 is MDHEN and CDR2 is SYDVKM.

This clonotype was counted many times. The V gene is TRBV4-3, the J gene TRBJ1-1; D remains ambiguous. CDR1 is LGHNA, CDR2 YSLEER, per germline. V shed 5 bases and J shed 1 base, with 11 bases lying between them. The CDR3 sequence is 14 residues long. DNA of the CDR3: TGCGCCAGCAGCATAGTAGTAGGGAACACTGAAGCTTTCTTT. It is translated as CASSIVVGNTEAFF.

This clonotype was counted many times. The chain uses TRBV7-9 and TRBJ2-3; D is unclear. Germline V gene sequence: CDR1 SEHNR, CDR2 FQNEAQ (reference sequence). With 1 base removed from V and 2 bases from J, the gap between germline ends came to 10 bases. The CDR3 is made up of 15 amino acids. CDR3 protein: CASSLGWSSTDTQYF. CDR3 DNA sequence: TGTGCCAGCAGCTTAGGTTGGAGTTCCACAGATACGCAGTATTTT.

V usage is TRBV7-8 and J usage is TRBJ2-5; tentatively, D is TRBD2 (5 bases). V was pared by 5 bases and J by 5 bases, with 21 bases between. CDR3 length equals 16 residues. CDR1 and CDR2 from the germline V gene are SGHVS and FQNEAQ. This CDR3 is CASSEVPGLGWETQYF. CDR3 bases: TGTGCCAGCAGCGAAGTTCCCGGACTCGGATGGGAGACCCAGTACTTC. The full variable domain, in which reference TRBV7-8 and TRBJ2-5 provide the parts outside the CDR3, is GAGVSQSPRYKVAKRGQDVALRCDPISGHVSLFWYQQALGQGPEFLTYFQNEAQLDKSGLPSDRFFAERPEGSVSTLKIQRTQQEDSAVYLCASSEVPGLGWETQYFGPGTRLLVL.